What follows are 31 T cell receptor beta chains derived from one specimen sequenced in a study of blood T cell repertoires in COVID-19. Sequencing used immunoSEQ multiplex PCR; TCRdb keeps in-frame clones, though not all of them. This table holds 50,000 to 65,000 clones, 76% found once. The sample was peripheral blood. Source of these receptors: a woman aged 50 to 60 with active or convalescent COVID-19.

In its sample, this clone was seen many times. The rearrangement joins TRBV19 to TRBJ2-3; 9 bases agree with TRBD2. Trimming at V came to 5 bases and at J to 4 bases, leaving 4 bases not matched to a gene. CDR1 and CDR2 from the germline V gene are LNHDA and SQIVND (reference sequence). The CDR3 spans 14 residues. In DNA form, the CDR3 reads TGTGCCAGTAGTGGTAGCGGGAGACCAGATACGCAGTATTTT. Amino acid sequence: CASSGSGRPDTQYF.

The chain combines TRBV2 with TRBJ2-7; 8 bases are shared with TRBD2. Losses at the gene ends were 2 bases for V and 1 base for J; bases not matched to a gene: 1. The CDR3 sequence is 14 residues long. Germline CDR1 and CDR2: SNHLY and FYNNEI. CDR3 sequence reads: CASSEREGSYEQYF. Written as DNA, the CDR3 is TGTGCCAGCAGTGAACGGGAGGGATCCTACGAGCAGTACTTC.

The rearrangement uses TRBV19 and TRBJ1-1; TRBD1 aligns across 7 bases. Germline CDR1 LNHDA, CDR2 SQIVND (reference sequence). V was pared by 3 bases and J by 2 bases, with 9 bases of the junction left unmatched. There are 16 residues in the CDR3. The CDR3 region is CASSMSVNRGNTEAFF. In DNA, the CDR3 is TGTGCCAGTAGTATGTCCGTCAACAGGGGAAACACTGAAGCTTTCTTT.

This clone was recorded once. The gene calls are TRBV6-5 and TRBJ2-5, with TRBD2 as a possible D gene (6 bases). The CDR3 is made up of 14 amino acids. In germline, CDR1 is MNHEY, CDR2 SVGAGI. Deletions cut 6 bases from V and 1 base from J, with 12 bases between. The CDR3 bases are TGTGCCAGCAGCCGCGGGGCTTTCCAAGAGACCCAGTACTTC. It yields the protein CASSRGAFQETQYF.

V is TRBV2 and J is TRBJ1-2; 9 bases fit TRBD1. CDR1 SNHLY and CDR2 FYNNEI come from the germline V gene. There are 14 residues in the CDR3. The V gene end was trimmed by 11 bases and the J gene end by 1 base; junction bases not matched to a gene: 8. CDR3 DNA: TGTGCCGAACAGGGGGCTCGGGGTAACTATGGCTACACCTTC. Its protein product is CAEQGARGNYGYTF.

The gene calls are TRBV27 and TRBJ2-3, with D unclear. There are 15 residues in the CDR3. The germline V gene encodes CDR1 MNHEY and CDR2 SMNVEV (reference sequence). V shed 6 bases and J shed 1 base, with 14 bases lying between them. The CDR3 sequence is CASSPLRAGTDTQYF. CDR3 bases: TGTGCCAGCAGCCCCCTCCGCGCGGGCACAGATACGCAGTATTTT.

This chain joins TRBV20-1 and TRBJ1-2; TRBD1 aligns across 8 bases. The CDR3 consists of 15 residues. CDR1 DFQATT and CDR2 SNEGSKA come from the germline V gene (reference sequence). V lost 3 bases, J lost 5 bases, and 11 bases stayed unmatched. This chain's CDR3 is CSASDDRGIPYGYTF. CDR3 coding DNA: TGCAGTGCTAGTGACGACAGGGGAATACCTTATGGCTACACCTTC.

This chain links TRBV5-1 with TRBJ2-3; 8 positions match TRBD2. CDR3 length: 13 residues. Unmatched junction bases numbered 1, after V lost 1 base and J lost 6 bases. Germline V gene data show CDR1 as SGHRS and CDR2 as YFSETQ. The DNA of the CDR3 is TGCGCCAGCAGCTTGCGGGAGGGCGATACGCAGTATTTT. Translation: CASSLREGDTQYF.

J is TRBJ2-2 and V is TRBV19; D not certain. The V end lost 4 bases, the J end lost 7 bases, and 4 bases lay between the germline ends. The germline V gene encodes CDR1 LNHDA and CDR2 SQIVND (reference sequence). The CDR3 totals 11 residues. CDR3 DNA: TGTGCCAGTAGTACCCTCGGGGAGCTGTTTTTT. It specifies CASSTLGELFF.

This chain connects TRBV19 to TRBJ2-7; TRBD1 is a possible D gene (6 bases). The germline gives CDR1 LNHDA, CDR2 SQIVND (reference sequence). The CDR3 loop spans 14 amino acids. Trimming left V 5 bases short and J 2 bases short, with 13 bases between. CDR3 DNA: TGTGCCAGTAGTGTGGCAGGGGACACCTACGAGCAGTACTTC. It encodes CASSVAGDTYEQYF.

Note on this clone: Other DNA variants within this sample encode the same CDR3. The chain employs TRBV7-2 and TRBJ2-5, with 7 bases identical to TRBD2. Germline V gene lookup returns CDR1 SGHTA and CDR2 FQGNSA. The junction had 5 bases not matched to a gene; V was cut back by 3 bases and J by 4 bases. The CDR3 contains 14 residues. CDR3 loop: CASSFQRGPETQYF. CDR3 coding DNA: TGTGCCAGCAGCTTTCAGCGGGGACCAGAGACCCAGTACTTC.

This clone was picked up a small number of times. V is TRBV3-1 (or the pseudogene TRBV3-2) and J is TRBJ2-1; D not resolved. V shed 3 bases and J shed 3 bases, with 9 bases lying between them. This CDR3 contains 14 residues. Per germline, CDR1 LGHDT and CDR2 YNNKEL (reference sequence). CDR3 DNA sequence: TGTGCCAGCAGCCATGGGCAACACTACAATGAGCAGTTCTTC. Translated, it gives CASSHGQHYNEQFF.

CDR3 loop: CASSLDSNYGYTF. The DNA of the CDR3 is TGTGCCAGCAGCTTGGACAGTAACTATGGCTACACCTTC. The gene calls are TRBV7-6 and TRBJ1-2, with a possible D match to TRBD1 (6 bases). The CDR3 sequence is 13 residues long. V was pared by 3 bases and J by 1 base, with 6 bases between. Germline lookup yields CDR1 SGHVS and CDR2 FNYEAQ.

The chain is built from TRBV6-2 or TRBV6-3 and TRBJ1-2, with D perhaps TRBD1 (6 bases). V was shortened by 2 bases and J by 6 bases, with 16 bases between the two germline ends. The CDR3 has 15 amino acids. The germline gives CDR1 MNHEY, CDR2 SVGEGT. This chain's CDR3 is CASSYPDSGEHGYTF. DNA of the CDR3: TGTGCCAGCAGTTACCCGGACAGCGGAGAACATGGCTACACCTTC.

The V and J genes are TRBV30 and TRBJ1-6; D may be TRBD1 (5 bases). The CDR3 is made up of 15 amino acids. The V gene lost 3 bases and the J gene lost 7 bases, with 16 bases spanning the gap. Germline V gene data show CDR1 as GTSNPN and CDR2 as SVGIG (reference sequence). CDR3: CAWRAGGMGNSPLHF. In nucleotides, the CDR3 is TGTGCCTGGAGGGCCGGGGGTATGGGGAATTCACCCCTCCACTTT.

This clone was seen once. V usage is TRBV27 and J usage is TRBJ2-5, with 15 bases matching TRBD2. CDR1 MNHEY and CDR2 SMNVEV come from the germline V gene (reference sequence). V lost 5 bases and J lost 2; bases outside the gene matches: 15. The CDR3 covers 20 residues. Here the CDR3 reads CASSPPGLAGGPLGQETQYF. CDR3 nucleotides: TGTGCCAGCAGTCCGCCGGGACTAGCGGGAGGACCATTGGGGCAAGAGACCCAGTACTTC.

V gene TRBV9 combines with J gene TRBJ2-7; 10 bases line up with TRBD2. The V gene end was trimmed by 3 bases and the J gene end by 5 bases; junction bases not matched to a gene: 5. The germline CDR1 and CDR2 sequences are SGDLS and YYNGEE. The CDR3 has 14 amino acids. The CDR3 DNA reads TGTGCCAGCAGCGCAAGCGGGAGGGCCGACGAGCAGTACTTC. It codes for CASSASGRADEQYF.

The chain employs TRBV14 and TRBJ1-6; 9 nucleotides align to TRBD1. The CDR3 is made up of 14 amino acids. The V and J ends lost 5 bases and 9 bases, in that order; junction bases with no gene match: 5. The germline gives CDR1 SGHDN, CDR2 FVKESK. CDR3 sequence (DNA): TGTGCCAGCAGCGGGACAGGGTTGATTTCACCCCTCCACTTT. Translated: CASSGTGLISPLHF.

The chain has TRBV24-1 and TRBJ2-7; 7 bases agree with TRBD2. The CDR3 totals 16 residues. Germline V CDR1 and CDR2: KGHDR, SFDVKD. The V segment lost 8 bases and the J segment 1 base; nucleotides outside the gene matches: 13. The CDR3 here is CATMDPREGRSYEQYF. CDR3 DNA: TGTGCCACCATGGACCCCAGGGAGGGAAGGTCCTACGAGCAGTACTTC.

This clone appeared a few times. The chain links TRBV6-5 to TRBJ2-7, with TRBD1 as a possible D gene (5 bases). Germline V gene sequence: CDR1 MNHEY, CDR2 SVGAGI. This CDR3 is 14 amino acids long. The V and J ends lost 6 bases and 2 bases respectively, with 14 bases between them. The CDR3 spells CASRVTDPPYEQYF. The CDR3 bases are TGTGCCAGCAGGGTGACAGACCCTCCCTACGAGCAGTACTTC.

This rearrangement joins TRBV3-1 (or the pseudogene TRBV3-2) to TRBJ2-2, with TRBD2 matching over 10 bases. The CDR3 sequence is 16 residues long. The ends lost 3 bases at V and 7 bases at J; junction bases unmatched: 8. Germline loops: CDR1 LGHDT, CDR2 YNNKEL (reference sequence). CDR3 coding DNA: TGTGCCAGCAGCCAGGGAGCGGGAGGGCCCGGCGGGGAGCTGTTTTTT. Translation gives CASSQGAGGPGGELFF.

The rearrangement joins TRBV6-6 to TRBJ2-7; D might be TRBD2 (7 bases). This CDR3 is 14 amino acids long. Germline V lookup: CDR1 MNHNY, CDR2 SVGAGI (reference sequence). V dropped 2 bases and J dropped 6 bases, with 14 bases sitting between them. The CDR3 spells CASSYPGGALEQYF. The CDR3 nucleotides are TGTGCCAGCAGTTACCCGGGGGGCGCTCTCGAGCAGTACTTC.

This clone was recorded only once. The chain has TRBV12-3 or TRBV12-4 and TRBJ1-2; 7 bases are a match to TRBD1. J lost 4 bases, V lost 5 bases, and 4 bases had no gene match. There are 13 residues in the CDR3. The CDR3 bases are TGTGCCAGCAGTCCCGGGACAGTCTATGGCTACACCTTC. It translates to CASSPGTVYGYTF.

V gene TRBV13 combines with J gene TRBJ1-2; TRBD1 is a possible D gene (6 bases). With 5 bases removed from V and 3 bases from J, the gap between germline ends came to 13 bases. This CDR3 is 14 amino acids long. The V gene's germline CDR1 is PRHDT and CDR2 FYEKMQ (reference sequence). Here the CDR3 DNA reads TGTGCCAGCAGCCTCGGACAGCCTTACTATGGCTACACCTTC. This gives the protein CASSLGQPYYGYTF.

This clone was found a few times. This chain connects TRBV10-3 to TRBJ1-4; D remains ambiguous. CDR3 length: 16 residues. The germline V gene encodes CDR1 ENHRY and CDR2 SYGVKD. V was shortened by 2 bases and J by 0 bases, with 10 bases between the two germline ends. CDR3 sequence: CAISELGRATNEKLFF. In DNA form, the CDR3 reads TGTGCCATCAGTGAGCTGGGGAGGGCAACTAATGAAAAACTGTTTTTT.

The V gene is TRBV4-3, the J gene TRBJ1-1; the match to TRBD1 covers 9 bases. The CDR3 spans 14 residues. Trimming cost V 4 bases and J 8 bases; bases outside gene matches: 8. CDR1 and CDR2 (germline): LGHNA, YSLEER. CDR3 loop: CASSPGQGTREAFF. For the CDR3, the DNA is TGCGCCAGCAGCCCCGGACAGGGGACTAGGGAAGCTTTCTTT.

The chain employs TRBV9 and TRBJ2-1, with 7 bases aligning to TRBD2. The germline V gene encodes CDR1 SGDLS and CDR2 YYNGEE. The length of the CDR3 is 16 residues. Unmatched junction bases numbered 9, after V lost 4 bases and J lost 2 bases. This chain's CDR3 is CASSRLSGATYNEQFF. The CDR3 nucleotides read TGTGCCAGCAGCCGCCTCAGCGGGGCCACCTACAATGAGCAGTTCTTC.

CDR3 coding DNA: TGTGCCAGCAGCTTTGGGGTCCCCGGGAGTAGGAATGAGCAGTTCTTC. Translated, it gives CASSFGVPGSRNEQFF. The J gene is TRBJ2-1, the V gene TRBV7-6, with D tentatively TRBD2 (6 bases). This CDR3 has 16 residues. V gave up 3 bases and J gave up 7 bases, with 19 bases separating them. Germline V gene sequence: CDR1 SGHVS, CDR2 FNYEAQ. The complete variable domain, with remaining parts taken from reference TRBV7-6 and TRBJ2-1, reads GAGVSQSPRYKVTKRGQDVALRCDPISGHVSLYWYRQALGQGPEFLTYFNYEAQQDKSGLPNDRFSAERPEGSISTLTIQRTEQRDSAMYRCASSFGVPGSRNEQFFGPGTRLTVL.

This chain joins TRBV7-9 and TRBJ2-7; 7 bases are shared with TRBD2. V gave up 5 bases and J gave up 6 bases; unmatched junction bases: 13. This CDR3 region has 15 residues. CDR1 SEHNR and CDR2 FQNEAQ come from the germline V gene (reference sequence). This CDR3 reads CASSGQAGRAGEQYF. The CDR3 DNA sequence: TGTGCCAGCAGCGGGCAAGCGGGGCGGGCGGGCGAGCAGTACTTC.

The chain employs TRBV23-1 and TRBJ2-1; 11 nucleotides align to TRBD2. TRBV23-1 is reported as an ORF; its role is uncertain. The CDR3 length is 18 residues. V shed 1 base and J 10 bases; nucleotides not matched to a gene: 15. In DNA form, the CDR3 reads TGCGCCAGCAGTCAATTGGGAGCCGGGACTAGCGGAGCTACCGAGCAGTTCTTC. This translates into CASSQLGAGTSGATEQFF.

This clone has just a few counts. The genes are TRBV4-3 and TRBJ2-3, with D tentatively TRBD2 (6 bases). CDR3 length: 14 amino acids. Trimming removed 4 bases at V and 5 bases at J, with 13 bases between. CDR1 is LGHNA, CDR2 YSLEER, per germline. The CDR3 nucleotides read TGCGCCAGCAGCCTAGAGGGGCGGGGAGATACGCAGTATTTT. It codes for CASSLEGRGDTQYF.